This record looks at one TCR beta chain sequence and its context. The antigen remains unidentified. This entry comes from a study of T-cell memory formation after mild COVID-19. For the study at large: TCR clustering was largely donor specific. Points from the study as a whole: Chiefly within CM and EM were the contracting CD4+ clones; CD8+ ones were within EMRA. From day 15 to 85, contracting clones were balanced between CD4 and CD8, whereas later expanders leaned toward CD4+. In pre-infection memory, a portion of responding clones appeared, which suggested that cross-reactive memory joined.

The germline V and J ends were trimmed by 6 bases and 0 bases, with 17 bases remaining between them. Germline values: CDR1 LNHNV, CDR2 YYDKDF (reference sequence). There are 16 residues in the CDR3. One entry per CDR3 protein, called by TCRdb with MiXCR from the 5' RACE reads. The top ten hold around a quarter of the sample, which has about 130,000 distinct CDR3 sequences, almost 25% seen once. The J gene is TRBJ2-5, the V gene TRBV15, with D possibly being TRBD1 (5 bases). The TCR sequence derives from an adult woman who had mild COVID-19 (a few samples of this study predate the infection). Cell type and time point are not known. Sample: PBMCs or a T cell subset sorted from them (not recorded which). The CDR3 sequence: CATRGAPDKYQETQYF. The CDR3 DNA follows: TGTGCCACCAGAGGGGCCCCCGACAAGTACCAAGAGACCCAGTACTTC.